The rows below give T cell receptor beta chains drawn from one sample of a study of tumor and adjacent non-tumor tissue in lung cancer. TCRdb reprocessed the multiplex PCR reads with MiXCR, giving one entry per CDR3 protein. The sample lists 60,000 to 90,000 distinct CDR3 sequences, under 70% occurring once. The sequenced material came from distant non-tumor lung tissue. These receptors all come from a woman aged 50 to 65 with non-small cell lung cancer. CDR3s include the opening cysteine and the closing phenylalanine or tryptophan. Each record gives: clone size, V gene, D gene, J gene, CDR3 protein, CDR3 DNA. A D gene is named only where the DNA matches it firmly. Expanded clones are given a class, and other clones once, few, many or no size at all.

NA,TRBV11-2,NA,TRBJ2-1,CASSFRTHNEQFF,TGTGCCAGCAGCTTTAGGACCCACAATGAGCAGTTCTTC
NA,TRBV7-9,NA,TRBJ2-3,CASSLVSSVWRSDTQYF,TGTGCCAGCAGCTTAGTGTCTAGCGTTTGGCGCTCAGATACGCAGTATTTT
NA,TRBV11-2,TRBD1,TRBJ2-7,CASSRTGGSYEEYF,TGTGCCAGTAGCAGGACAGGGGGCTCCTACGAGGAGTACTTC
NA,TRBV11-2,TRBD2,TRBJ2-7,CTSSSLGGTYEQYF,TGTACCAGCAGCTCGCTGGGGGGGACCTACGAGCAGTACTTC
NA,TRBV11-3,TRBD2,TRBJ2-1,CASGLGLAGGPSSYNEQFF,TGTGCCAGCGGCTTAGGACTAGCGGGAGGACCTAGCTCCTACAATGAGCAGTTCTTC
NA,TRBV7-3,TRBD1,TRBJ2-1,CASSLTGDAYNEQLF,TGTGCCAGCAGCTTGACAGGGGACGCCTATAATGAGCAGTTGTTC
NA,TRBV5-6,TRBD2,TRBJ2-1,CASSLPLGRDEQFF,TGTGCCAGCAGCCTCCCATTGGGGAGGGATGAGCAGTTCTTC
NA,TRBV12-3/TRBV12-4,NA,TRBJ2-3,CDSSPYRGQSTYTQYF,TGTGACAGCAGCCCGTACCGGGGCCAAAGCACATATACGCAGTATTTT
many,TRBV6-5,NA,TRBJ2-1,CASSHPNNEQFF,TGTGCCAGCAGCCACCCTAACAATGAGCAGTTCTTC
NA,TRBV20-1,NA,TRBJ2-2,CSARDFRACGTSGELFF,TGCAGTGCTAGAGATTTCAGGGCTTGCGGGACTTCCGGGGAGCTGTTCTTT
NA,TRBV6-5,NA,TRBJ1-2,CASRPLGGGNNGYIF,TGTGCCAGCAGACCCCTTGGGGGGGGCAACAATGGCTACATCTTC
NA,TRBV20-1,TRBD2,TRBJ2-2,CSAIRTSGTDTGELFF,TGCAGTGCTATACGGACTAGCGGGACAGACACCGGGGAGCTGTTTTTT
NA,TRBV6-5,NA,TRBJ1-3,CASSPFRGADGNTIYF,TGTGCCAGCAGCCCTTTTAGGGGGGCAGATGGAAACACCATATATTTT
NA,TRBV6-6,NA,TRBJ2-6,CASTKEAYSEANVMTF,TGTGCCAGCACCAAGGAGGCGTACTCCGAGGCCAACGTCATGACTTTC
many,TRBV28,NA,TRBJ2-6,CASSLWRGAGSGANVLTF,TGTGCCAGCAGTTTATGGAGGGGGGCCGGGTCTGGGGCCAACGTCCTGACTTTC
many,TRBV20-1,NA,TRBJ2-1,CSARNFISYNEQFF,TGCAGTGCGAGGAATTTTATATCCTACAATGAGCAGTTCTTC
NA,TRBV24-1,TRBD1,TRBJ2-6,CATSGQGDDPSGANVLTF,TGTGCCACCAGTGGGCAGGGGGACGATCCCTCTGGGGCCAACGTCCTGACTTTC
NA,TRBV20-1,TRBD2,TRBJ2-2,CSATLAGNTGELLF,TGCAGTGCAACCCTAGCGGGAAACACCGGGGAGCTGTTATTT
NA,TRBV11-2,NA,TRBJ2-7,CASSPWAGGSYEQYF,NA
NA,TRBV20-1,TRBD1,TRBJ1-1,CSASRQGRTEAFF,TGCAGTGCCAGTAGACAGGGGCGCACTGAAGCTTTCTTT
once,TRBV5-6,NA,TRBJ1-1,CASSAEGRKNTETFF,TGTGCCAGCAGCGCTGAGGGACGAAAGAACACTGAAACTTTCTTT
NA,TRBV20-1,NA,TRBJ2-2,CSAYVAGELFF,TGCAGTGCTTATGTGGCCGGGGAGCTGTTTTTT
NA,TRBV4-1,TRBD2,TRBJ2-4,CASSQDMWREGSLAKNIQNF,TGCGCCAGCAGCCAAGACATGTGGCGGGAGGGCTCCTTAGCAAAAAACATTCAGAACTTC
NA,TRBV28,NA,TRBJ1-3,CASSLLGTGNTIYF,TGTGCCAGCAGCCTTTTAGGGACTGGAAACACCATATATTTT
NA,TRBV11-1,NA,TRBJ1-1,CAISFKELNTETFF,TGTGCCATCAGCTTTAAGGAGTTGAACACTGAAACTTTCTTT
NA,TRBV5-1,NA,TRBJ1-4,CASSFGQGRQKLFF,TGCGCCAGCAGCTTCGGCCAGGGGAGGCAAAAACTGTTTTTT
NA,TRBV6-5,TRBD2,TRBJ2-3,CASSYSTPLAGGGTQYF,TGTGCCAGCAGTTACTCGACTCCACTAGCGGGAGGAGGTACGCAGTATTTT
NA,TRBV4-1,NA,TRBJ1-1,CASNQDQYRMNTEAFF,TGCGCCAGCAACCAAGACCAGTACAGGATGAACACTGAAGCTTTCTTT
NA,TRBV11-1,NA,TRBJ2-3,CATSLAVDTDTQYF,TGTGCCACCAGCTTAGCGGTCGACACAGATACGCAGTATTTT